These T cell receptor beta chains were read from a single sample in a study of somatic mutations in cytotoxic T cells in rheumatoid arthritis. The table came from immunoSEQ multiplex PCR; TCRdb's copy has only in-frame clones and leaves some out. The sample contains more than 15,000 clones, approximately 84% of which appear only once. Sequenced sample: CD8+ T cells sorted from blood. These receptors originate from an adult with rheumatoid arthritis. The CDR3 runs from the conserved cysteine through the conserved F or W. Fields, in order: V gene, D gene, J gene, clone size, CDR3 DNA, CDR3 protein. The D gene is left open where the match is weak. Clone size is given for some rows only: seen once, a few or many times, or a class if the clone is expanded.

V: TRBV4-1
D: -
J: TRBJ2-1
size: -
DNA: TGCGCCAGCAGAGGTCTCTCCTACAATGAGCAGTTCTTC
CDR3: CASRGLSYNEQFF

V: TRBV11-2
D: TRBD2
J: TRBJ2-7
size: -
DNA: TGTGCCAGCAGCCTGACTAGCGGCCCGGTGAGCTCCTACGAGCAGTACTTC
CDR3: CASSLTSGPVSSYEQYF

V: TRBV4-1
D: -
J: TRBJ2-5
size: -
DNA: TGCGCCAGCAGCCCCGTTGGTGGCCAAGAGACCCAGTACTTC
CDR3: CASSPVGGQETQYF

V: TRBV14
D: TRBD1
J: TRBJ2-7
size: -
DNA: TGTGCCAGCAGCCAAGATTCAAGGGACAGGGGGAGGTACGAGCAGTACTTC
CDR3: CASSQDSRDRGRYEQYF

V: TRBV4-2
D: TRBD2
J: TRBJ2-3
size: -
DNA: TGTGCCAGCAGCCAAGAAACTAGCGGAATGGATAGACGGGGCACAGATACGCAGTATTTT
CDR3: CASSQETSGMDRRGTDTQYF

V: TRBV6-7
D: -
J: TRBJ1-2
size: few
DNA: TGTGCCAGCATAACACCCCGGCGCACCTTC
CDR3: CASITPRRTF

V: TRBV10-3
D: -
J: TRBJ1-6
size: few
DNA: TGTGCCATCAGTGAGTTGGGCGGGCCAGCCTCCTATAATTCACCCCTCCACTTT
CDR3: CAISELGGPASYNSPLHF

V: TRBV6-1
D: -
J: TRBJ2-7
size: -
DNA: TGTGCCAGCAGTGAAGCAAATTGGCAGGCCTACGAGCAGTACTTC
CDR3: CASSEANWQAYEQYF

V: TRBV30
D: -
J: TRBJ1-1
size: -
DNA: TGTGCCTGGAGTGACGGAGGTGAAGCTTTCTTT
CDR3: CAWSDGGEAFF

V: TRBV11-2
D: TRBD2
J: TRBJ2-3
size: -
DNA: TGTGCCAGCAGCTTCAGGGAGGGACTTTACTTTTCAGATACGCAGTATTTT
CDR3: CASSFREGLYFSDTQYF

V: TRBV4-1
D: -
J: TRBJ2-1
size: -
DNA: TGCGCCAGCCGGATACACGCCCAGCAAAGAAATAGTGAGCAGTTCTTC
CDR3: CASRIHAQQRNSEQFF

V: TRBV7-2
D: -
J: TRBJ1-4
size: once
DNA: TGTGCCAGCAGCTTAACCCCGGGACCGCTTGAAAAACTGTTTTTT
CDR3: CASSLTPGPLEKLFF

V: TRBV13
D: -
J: TRBJ1-3
size: -
DNA: TGTGCCAGCAGCAAAGGGATCTCTGGAAACACCATATATTTT
CDR3: CASSKGISGNTIYF

V: TRBV2
D: -
J: TRBJ2-1
size: -
DNA: TGTGCCAGCAGTGATGGCGTGAGCTCCTACAATGAGCAGTTCTTC
CDR3: CASSDGVSSYNEQFF

V: TRBV29-1
D: -
J: TRBJ2-6
size: once
DNA: TGCAGCGTTGAAGATGAACCCGTTGGGGCCAACGTCCTGACTTTC
CDR3: CSVEDEPVGANVLTF

V: TRBV7-2
D: -
J: TRBJ2-7
size: -
DNA: TGTGCCAGCAGCTTAGACCGGGGACTTACGGTCTACGAGCAGTACTTC
CDR3: CASSLDRGLTVYEQYF

V: TRBV28
D: -
J: TRBJ2-5
size: -
DNA: TGTGCCAGCAGTCGAACAGAGGCCCAGTACTTC
CDR3: CASSRTEAQYF

V: TRBV19
D: TRBD2
J: TRBJ2-5
size: -
DNA: TGTGCCAGTAGTACTCTAGCGGGAGAGACCCAGTACTTC
CDR3: CASSTLAGETQYF

V: TRBV25-1
D: TRBD1
J: TRBJ2-1
size: few
DNA: TGTGCCAGCAGTGGGGCCGGGACAGGGGACTACAATGAGCAGTTCTTC
CDR3: CASSGAGTGDYNEQFF

V: TRBV27
D: -
J: TRBJ1-5
size: -
DNA: TGTGCCAGCAGTTTAGGGGGTATTGGGAATCAGCCCCAGCATTTT
CDR3: CASSLGGIGNQPQHF

V: TRBV13
D: -
J: TRBJ2-3
size: -
DNA: TGTGCCAGCGAGGGGCCGCCGGATACGCAGTATTTT
CDR3: CASEGPPDTQYF

V: TRBV19
D: -
J: TRBJ1-2
size: few
DNA: TGTGCCAGTAGTACTGGGACAAGGGCCTTGGGAGGCTACACCTTC
CDR3: CASSTGTRALGGYTF

V: TRBV6-5
D: -
J: TRBJ2-3
size: -
DNA: TGTGCCAGCAGCCCCCGAAGCCCCTCTACGCAGTATTTT
CDR3: CASSPRSPSTQYF

V: TRBV6-6
D: TRBD2
J: TRBJ2-7
size: few
DNA: TGTGCCAGCGAGCCCCCGGGACTAGCGGGGGAGCAGTACTTC
CDR3: CASEPPGLAGEQYF

V: TRBV2
D: TRBD1
J: TRBJ2-2
size: once
DNA: TGTGCCGGCGGACAGGGAACCATCACCGGGGAGCTGTTTTTT
CDR3: CAGGQGTITGELFF

V: TRBV30
D: -
J: TRBJ1-1
size: -
DNA: TGTGCCTGGAGCCCGCTGAACACTGAAGCTTTCTTT
CDR3: CAWSPLNTEAFF